A selection of T cell receptor beta chains follows, all from one sample in a study of OX40 agonist ivuxolimab in advanced cancers. Clones were read by immunoSEQ multiplex PCR, and TCRdb kept only the in-frame ones, dropping some. The repertoire has tens of thousands of clones, about 88% of them found once; the top ten carry approximately 4%. Sequencing used CD4+ or CD8+ T cells sorted from blood, obtained in a trial of the OX40 agonist ivuxolimab. These receptors originate from an adult with an advanced solid tumor such as melanoma, head and neck, liver or kidney cancer. Each CDR3 is given with its conserved first and last residue. Fields, in order: CDR3 protein, V gene, J gene, clone size. Clone size is stated in some rows and not others, as once, few, many or a class when expanded.

CDR3: CASSLSGRAQETQYF
V: TRBV7-9
J: TRBJ2-5
size: once

CDR3: CASSGNRGGTEAFF
V: TRBV5-6
J: TRBJ1-1
size: .

CDR3: CASSYSYMLAKNIQYF
V: TRBV6-5
J: TRBJ2-4
size: .

CDR3: CASSRTAPYEQYF
V: TRBV6-1
J: TRBJ2-7
size: .

CDR3: CASMGSFSGSYEQYF
V: TRBV19
J: TRBJ2-7
size: few

CDR3: CASSFQETQYF
V: TRBV5-1
J: TRBJ2-5
size: .

CDR3: CASSLAGASGYTF
V: TRBV7-3
J: TRBJ1-2
size: .

CDR3: CASSLSGWQPQHF
V: TRBV27
J: TRBJ1-5
size: .

CDR3: CASSLEDRENTEAFF
V: TRBV7-6
J: TRBJ1-1
size: few

CDR3: CASSPELQETQYF
V: TRBV7-3
J: TRBJ2-5
size: once

CDR3: CASSSRDAEWGVLFF
V: TRBV5-4
J: TRBJ2-2
size: .

CDR3: CASSILKGWSYEQYF
V: TRBV19
J: TRBJ2-7
size: .

CDR3: CAISRAGTDTQYF
V: TRBV10-3
J: TRBJ2-3
size: .

CDR3: CASSLTRTGNYGYTF
V: TRBV11-2
J: TRBJ1-2
size: .

CDR3: CASSLDRGAEETQYF
V: TRBV5-1
J: TRBJ2-5
size: .

CDR3: CASSTTGGYEKLFF
V: TRBV28
J: TRBJ1-4
size: .

CDR3: CASSLQGVDTEAFF
V: TRBV7-2
J: TRBJ1-1
size: .

CDR3: CASSYSSRYEQYF
V: TRBV6-5
J: TRBJ2-7
size: .

CDR3: CASTGDRELFF
V: TRBV6-5
J: TRBJ2-2
size: .

CDR3: CASTQGGYSNQPQHF
V: TRBV19
J: TRBJ1-5
size: .

CDR3: CASSVFGISGNTIYF
V: TRBV2
J: TRBJ1-3
size: once

CDR3: CAQKGFYEQYF
V: TRBV4-3
J: TRBJ2-7
size: .

CDR3: CASANSYEQYF
V: TRBV4-2
J: TRBJ2-7
size: .

CDR3: CASSSTSGRTYNEQFF
V: TRBV27
J: TRBJ2-1
size: few

CDR3: CASSVVGTGGFTEAFF
V: TRBV9
J: TRBJ1-1
size: .

CDR3: CSVGQGGDTQYF
V: TRBV29-1
J: TRBJ2-3
size: once

CDR3: CASSPSGANVLTF
V: TRBV7-2
J: TRBJ2-6
size: .

CDR3: CASSPLDRAVYNEQFF
V: TRBV18
J: TRBJ2-1
size: .

CDR3: CASSYAGGTGELFF
V: TRBV6-5
J: TRBJ2-2
size: .

CDR3: CASSLATGGRSYEQYF
V: TRBV7-9
J: TRBJ2-7
size: .

CDR3: CASSHGQGIIGELFF
V: TRBV4-1
J: TRBJ2-2
size: .

CDR3: CATPTRTNTEAFF
V: TRBV28
J: TRBJ1-1
size: .

CDR3: CASSSGQGYGYTF
V: TRBV6-1
J: TRBJ1-2
size: .

CDR3: CAWSVLSGEKLFF
V: TRBV30
J: TRBJ1-4
size: .

CDR3: CASSSGQGTYEQYF
V: TRBV18
J: TRBJ2-7
size: .

CDR3: CASSVTTGQETQYF
V: TRBV9
J: TRBJ2-5
size: .

CDR3: CASSPQGPSGANVLTF
V: TRBV18
J: TRBJ2-6
size: .

CDR3: CASVELAGGVVSEQFF
V: TRBV5-1
J: TRBJ2-1
size: .

CDR3: CSVTSGTSTDTQYF
V: TRBV29-1
J: TRBJ2-3
size: .

CDR3: CASSLSTDTQYF
V: TRBV7-2
J: TRBJ2-3
size: .

CDR3: CASSSRQQHGYTF
V: TRBV18
J: TRBJ1-2
size: .

CDR3: CASSLQAGGPYEQYF
V: TRBV7-2
J: TRBJ2-7
size: .

CDR3: CASSVGSYNEQFF
V: TRBV9
J: TRBJ2-1
size: .

CDR3: CASSRQGTDTQYF
V: TRBV19
J: TRBJ2-3
size: .

CDR3: CASSSIGATGYTF
V: TRBV11-2
J: TRBJ1-2
size: .